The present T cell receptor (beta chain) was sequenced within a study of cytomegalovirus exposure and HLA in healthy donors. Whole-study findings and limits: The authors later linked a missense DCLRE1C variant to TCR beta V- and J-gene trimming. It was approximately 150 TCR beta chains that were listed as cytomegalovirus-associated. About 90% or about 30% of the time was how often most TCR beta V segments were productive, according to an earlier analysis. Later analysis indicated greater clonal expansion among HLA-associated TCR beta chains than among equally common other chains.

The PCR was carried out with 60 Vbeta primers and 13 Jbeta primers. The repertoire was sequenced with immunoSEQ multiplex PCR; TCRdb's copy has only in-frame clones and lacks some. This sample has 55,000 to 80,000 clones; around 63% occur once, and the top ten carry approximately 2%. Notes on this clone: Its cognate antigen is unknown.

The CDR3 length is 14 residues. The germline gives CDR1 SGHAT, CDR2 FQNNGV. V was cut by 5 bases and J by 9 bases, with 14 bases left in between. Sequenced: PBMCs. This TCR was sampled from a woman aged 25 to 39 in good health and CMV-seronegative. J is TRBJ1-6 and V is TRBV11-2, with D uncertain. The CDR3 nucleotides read TGTGCCAGCAGCATGAGGGCAGGTCGTTCACCCCTCCACTTT. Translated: CASSMRAGRSPLHF.